This T cell receptor beta chain was identified during a study of T-cell reconstitution after alpha-beta-depleted transplantation in children. Whole-study findings and limits: About two months after transplant, alpha-beta T cells reportedly came from several hundred expanded graft clones. Hyperexpanded clones declined; after one year, newly produced T cells mostly supplied diversity.

In germline, CDR1 is MDHEN, CDR2 SYDVKM. The CDR3 runs 14 residues. The V gene lost 3 bases and the J gene lost 5 bases, with 11 bases spanning the gap. Note on this clonotype: Its specificity is not known.

Researchers prepared the TCRbeta library using unique molecular identifiers, the study reports. In TCRdb, the PCR reads were re-called with MiXCR into one record per CDR3 protein. The sample contains about 420,000 distinct CDR3 sequences, around 15% of which appear only once. The V call is TRBV28, the J call TRBJ1-5; D perhaps matches TRBD1 (5 bases). The TCR comes from a boy younger than two who had a stem cell transplant for Wiskott-Aldrich syndrome, so the T cells may come from the graft donor. Sample: PBMCs, mostly from graft donor cells, taken 360 days after TCRalphabeta/CD19-depleted stem cell transplant. The CDR3: CASSFGGLDQPQHF. CDR3 DNA sequence: TGTGCCAGCAGTTTCGGGGGTCTGGATCAGCCCCAGCATTTT.